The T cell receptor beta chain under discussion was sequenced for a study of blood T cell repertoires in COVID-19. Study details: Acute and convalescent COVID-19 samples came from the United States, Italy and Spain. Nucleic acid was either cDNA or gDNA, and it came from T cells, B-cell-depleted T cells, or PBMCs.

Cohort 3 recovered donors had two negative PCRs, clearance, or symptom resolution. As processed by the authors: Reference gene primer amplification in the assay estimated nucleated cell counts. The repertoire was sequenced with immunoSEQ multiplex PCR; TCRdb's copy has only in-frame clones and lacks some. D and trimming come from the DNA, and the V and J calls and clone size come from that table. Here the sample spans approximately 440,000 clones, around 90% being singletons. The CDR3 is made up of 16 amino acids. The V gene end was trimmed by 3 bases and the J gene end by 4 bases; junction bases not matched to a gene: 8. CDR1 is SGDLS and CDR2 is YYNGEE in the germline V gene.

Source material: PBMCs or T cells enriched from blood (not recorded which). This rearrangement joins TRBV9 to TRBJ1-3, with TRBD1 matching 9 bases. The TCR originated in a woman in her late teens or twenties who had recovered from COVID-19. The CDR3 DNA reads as TGTGCCAGCAGCGCCGAGGGACAGGGATCCGGAAACACCATATATTTT. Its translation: CASSAEGQGSGNTIYF.